The rows below give T cell receptor beta chains drawn from one sample of a study of T-cell reconstitution after alpha-beta-depleted transplantation in children. TCRdb analysed the PCR reads with MiXCR anew, one entry per CDR3 protein. The sample lists approximately 120,000 distinct CDR3 sequences, around 9.8% seen once, with 20% to 30% in the top ten. The starting material was PBMCs, mostly from graft donor cells, obtained 180 days after TCRalphabeta/CD19-depleted stem cell transplant. The receptors originated from a girl in the first two years of life who had a stem cell transplant for combined immunodeficiency, so the T cells may come from the graft donor. CDR3s include the opening cysteine and the closing phenylalanine or tryptophan. Each record gives: J gene, D gene, V gene, CDR3 protein. A D gene is named only where the DNA matches it firmly.

j_gene: TRBJ2-3; d_gene: TRBD1; v_gene: TRBV18; CDR3aa: CASSPTGGYSTDTQYF
j_gene: TRBJ2-2; d_gene: TRBD1; v_gene: TRBV3-1; CDR3aa: CATCPGQGVTGELFF
j_gene: TRBJ2-7; d_gene: NA; v_gene: TRBV5-8; CDR3aa: CASSLASDEQYF
j_gene: TRBJ2-2; d_gene: NA; v_gene: TRBV9; CDR3aa: CASSVGYYRAGELFF
j_gene: TRBJ2-1; d_gene: NA; v_gene: TRBV21-1; CDR3aa: CASSPDRTGLPFGEQFF
j_gene: TRBJ1-6; d_gene: TRBD1; v_gene: TRBV6-5; CDR3aa: CASRTGRGALHF
j_gene: TRBJ2-3; d_gene: TRBD1; v_gene: TRBV27; CDR3aa: CASSPTGTDTQYF
j_gene: TRBJ2-5; d_gene: NA; v_gene: TRBV29-1; CDR3aa: CSVVRAETQYF
j_gene: TRBJ1-3; d_gene: NA; v_gene: TRBV28; CDR3aa: CASSRKPKTHPNSGNTIYF
j_gene: TRBJ2-1; d_gene: NA; v_gene: TRBV20-1; CDR3aa: CSAKDAGKKSNEQFF
j_gene: TRBJ2-5; d_gene: NA; v_gene: TRBV24-1; CDR3aa: CATSGDHQETQYF
j_gene: TRBJ2-2; d_gene: TRBD1; v_gene: TRBV12-3/TRBV12-4; CDR3aa: CASSLSPTGITGELFF
j_gene: TRBJ1-2; d_gene: NA; v_gene: TRBV20-1; CDR3aa: CSARDTPEGYTF
j_gene: TRBJ1-5; d_gene: NA; v_gene: TRBV18; CDR3aa: CASSRTGHREAQHF
j_gene: TRBJ2-5; d_gene: TRBD2; v_gene: TRBV4-3; CDR3aa: CASSQGLAAAETQYF
j_gene: TRBJ1-1; d_gene: NA; v_gene: TRBV7-2; CDR3aa: CASSLGDRLGGAFF
j_gene: TRBJ2-5; d_gene: NA; v_gene: TRBV18; CDR3aa: CASSPGRTSETQYF
j_gene: TRBJ2-4; d_gene: NA; v_gene: TRBV24-1; CDR3aa: CATRKCGLGRKNIQYF
j_gene: TRBJ2-3; d_gene: TRBD2; v_gene: TRBV5-1; CDR3aa: CASSSQGARAGGPSDTQYF
j_gene: TRBJ2-2; d_gene: NA; v_gene: TRBV2; CDR3aa: CASRTGQNTGELFF
j_gene: TRBJ2-1; d_gene: NA; v_gene: TRBV20-1; CDR3aa: CSAFGLAYNEQFF
j_gene: TRBJ2-2; d_gene: TRBD1; v_gene: TRBV20-1; CDR3aa: CSATDRGDNTGELFF
j_gene: TRBJ2-4; d_gene: TRBD1; v_gene: TRBV27; CDR3aa: CASSLFGTGVGKNIQYF
j_gene: TRBJ2-3; d_gene: NA; v_gene: TRBV7-2; CDR3aa: CASSLVRGAADTQYF
j_gene: TRBJ2-1; d_gene: NA; v_gene: TRBV28; CDR3aa: CASSLRGVSYNEQFF
j_gene: TRBJ2-7; d_gene: TRBD2; v_gene: TRBV29-1; CDR3aa: CSVAKPASGAYEQYF
j_gene: TRBJ2-7; d_gene: TRBD2; v_gene: TRBV10-3; CDR3aa: CAISLSGYEQYF
j_gene: TRBJ2-2; d_gene: NA; v_gene: TRBV12-3/TRBV12-4; CDR3aa: CASSPGPRAANTGELFF
j_gene: TRBJ2-3; d_gene: TRBD1; v_gene: TRBV20-1; CDR3aa: CSVTGTASTDTQYF
j_gene: TRBJ2-5; d_gene: TRBD2; v_gene: TRBV5-1; CDR3aa: CASSSASSGGETQYF
j_gene: TRBJ1-1; d_gene: NA; v_gene: TRBV4-1; CDR3aa: CASSQDFRGGTEAFF
j_gene: TRBJ1-1; d_gene: NA; v_gene: TRBV6-6; CDR3aa: CASSTGIEAFF
j_gene: TRBJ2-5; d_gene: TRBD1; v_gene: TRBV27; CDR3aa: CASSLTGTGGWETQYF
j_gene: TRBJ1-2; d_gene: NA; v_gene: TRBV12-3/TRBV12-4; CDR3aa: CASSPETHTRVYGGYTF
j_gene: TRBJ2-3; d_gene: TRBD1; v_gene: TRBV20-1; CDR3aa: CSARRSGTVTDTQYF
j_gene: TRBJ2-5; d_gene: NA; v_gene: TRBV7-9; CDR3aa: CASSLSLNWGYQETQYF
j_gene: TRBJ2-5; d_gene: TRBD2; v_gene: TRBV4-3; CDR3aa: CASSQERLAVPQETQYF
j_gene: TRBJ2-6; d_gene: NA; v_gene: TRBV5-1; CDR3aa: CASATPAPFGANVLTF
j_gene: TRBJ1-6; d_gene: NA; v_gene: TRBV11-2; CDR3aa: CASSPPGWGPLHF
j_gene: TRBJ2-3; d_gene: TRBD2; v_gene: TRBV7-6; CDR3aa: CASSLRRGALDTQYF
j_gene: TRBJ2-1; d_gene: NA; v_gene: TRBV5-1; CDR3aa: CASSWGGGSYNEQFF
j_gene: TRBJ2-2; d_gene: TRBD1; v_gene: TRBV4-1; CDR3aa: CSSSPGTGNTGELFF
j_gene: TRBJ1-2; d_gene: TRBD1; v_gene: TRBV2; CDR3aa: CASPERQGARYGYTF
j_gene: TRBJ2-4; d_gene: NA; v_gene: TRBV6-2/TRBV6-3; CDR3aa: CASSYGATGDIQYF